This TCR beta chain was sequenced during a study of tumor-infiltrating lymphocytes in oesophageal squamous cell carcinoma. Using its own MiXCR run on the PCR reads, TCRdb lists one record per CDR3 protein. Of more than 15,000 distinct CDR3 sequences in the sample, 40% to 50% are singletons; the top ten hold approximately 15%. The CDR3 loop spans 15 amino acids. Looked up from germline, CDR1 is MDHEN and CDR2 is SYDVKM. J is TRBJ2-1 and V is TRBV28; D is ambiguous. TRBJ2-7 explains the end of the DNA better; the J call may be wrong. The material sequenced was normal esophageal tissue next to the tumor. This receptor was obtained from a male donor with esophageal squamous cell carcinoma. The CDR3 region is CASSPGSAGAYEQYF. Written as DNA, the CDR3 is TGTGCCAGCAGCCCTGGATCCGCTGGGGCCTACGAGCAGTACTTC.